This T cell receptor (beta chain) was recorded in a study of CD8 T cells in Susac syndrome. The RNA input was about 0.45 to 1 ug, and it was reverse transcribed with random hexamers. TCRdb used MiXCR to reprocess the immunoSEQ multiplex PCR reads, holding one entry per CDR3 protein. The table shows about 140,000 distinct CDR3 sequences, with 95% occurring only once. CDR1 and CDR2 (germline): DFQATT, SNEGSKA (reference sequence). CDR3 length: 16 amino acids. Trimming stripped 2 bases from V and 0 bases from J, with 14 bases between. The gene calls are TRBV20-1 and TRBJ2-1; D tentatively fits TRBD1 or TRBD2 (6 bases each). The source of this sequence is a human donor with Susac syndrome. The source material was CD4+ T cells from PBMCs. In DNA form, the CDR3 reads TGCAGTGCTAGATCCCCCTCGGGGGCCTCCTACAATGAGCAGTTCTTC. Its protein product is CSARSPSGASYNEQFF.